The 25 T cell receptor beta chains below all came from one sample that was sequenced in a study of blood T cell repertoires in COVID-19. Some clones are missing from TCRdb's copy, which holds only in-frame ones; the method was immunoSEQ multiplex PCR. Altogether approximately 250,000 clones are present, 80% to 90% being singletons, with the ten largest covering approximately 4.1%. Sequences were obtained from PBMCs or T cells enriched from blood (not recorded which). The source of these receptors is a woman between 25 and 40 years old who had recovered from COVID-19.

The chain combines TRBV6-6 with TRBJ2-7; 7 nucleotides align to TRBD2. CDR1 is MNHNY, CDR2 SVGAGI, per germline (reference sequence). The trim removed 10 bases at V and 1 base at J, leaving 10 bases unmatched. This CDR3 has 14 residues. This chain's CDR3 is CATTGRAASYEQYF. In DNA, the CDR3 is TGTGCCACCACGGGGAGGGCGGCGTCCTACGAGCAGTACTTC.

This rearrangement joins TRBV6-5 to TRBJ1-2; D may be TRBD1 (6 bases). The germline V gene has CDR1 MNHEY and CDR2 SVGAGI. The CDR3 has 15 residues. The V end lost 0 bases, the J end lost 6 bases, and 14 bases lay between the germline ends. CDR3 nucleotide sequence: TGTGCCAGCAGTTACTCAGGCAGGGGATCCGATGGCTACACCTTC. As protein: CASSYSGRGSDGYTF.

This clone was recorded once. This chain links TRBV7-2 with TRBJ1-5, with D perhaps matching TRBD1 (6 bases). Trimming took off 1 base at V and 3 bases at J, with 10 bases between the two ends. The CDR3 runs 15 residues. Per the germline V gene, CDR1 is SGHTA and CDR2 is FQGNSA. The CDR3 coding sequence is TGTGCCAGCAGCTTAGTTGGACAGCCCAATCAGCCCCAGCATTTT. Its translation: CASSLVGQPNQPQHF. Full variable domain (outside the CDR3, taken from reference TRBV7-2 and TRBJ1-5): GAGVSQSPSNKVTEKGKDVELRCDPISGHTALYWYRQSLGQGLEFLIYFQGNSAPDKSGLPSDRFSAERTGGSVSTLTIQRTQQEDSAVYLCASSLVGQPNQPQHFGDGTRLSIL.

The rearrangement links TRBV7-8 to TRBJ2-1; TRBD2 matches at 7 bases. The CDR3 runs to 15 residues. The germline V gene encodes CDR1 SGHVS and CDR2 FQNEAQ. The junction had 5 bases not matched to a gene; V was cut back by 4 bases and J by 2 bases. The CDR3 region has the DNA TGTGCCAGCAGCTCTCTCGGACTAGCCTACAATGAGCAGTTCTTC. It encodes CASSSLGLAYNEQFF.

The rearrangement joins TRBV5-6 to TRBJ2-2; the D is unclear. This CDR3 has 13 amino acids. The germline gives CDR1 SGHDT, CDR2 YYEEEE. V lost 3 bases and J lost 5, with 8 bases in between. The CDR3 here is CASSSFLTGELFF. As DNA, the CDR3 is TGTGCCAGCAGCTCCTTTTTAACCGGGGAGCTGTTTTTT.

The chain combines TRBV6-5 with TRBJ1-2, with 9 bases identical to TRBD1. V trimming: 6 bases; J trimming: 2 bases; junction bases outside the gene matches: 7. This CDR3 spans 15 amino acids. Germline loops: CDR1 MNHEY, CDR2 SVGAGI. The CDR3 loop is CASRPRGTGNYGYTF. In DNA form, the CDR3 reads TGTGCCAGCAGGCCACGCGGGACAGGGAACTATGGCTACACCTTC.

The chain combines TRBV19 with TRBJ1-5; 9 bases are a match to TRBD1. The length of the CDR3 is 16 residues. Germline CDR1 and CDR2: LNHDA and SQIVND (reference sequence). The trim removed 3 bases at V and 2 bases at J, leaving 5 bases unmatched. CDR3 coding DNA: TGTGCCAGTAGTATGGGGGACAGGGCTGGCAATCAGCCCCAGCATTTT. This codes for CASSMGDRAGNQPQHF.

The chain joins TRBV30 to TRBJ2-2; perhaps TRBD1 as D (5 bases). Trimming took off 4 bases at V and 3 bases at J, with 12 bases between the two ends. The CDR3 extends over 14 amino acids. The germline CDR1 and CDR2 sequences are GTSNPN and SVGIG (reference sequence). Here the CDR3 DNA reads TGTGCCTGGATGGGCAGGGTGGACACCGGGGAGCTGTTTTTT. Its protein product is CAWMGRVDTGELFF.

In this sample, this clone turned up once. Here the CDR3 DNA reads TGTGCCAGCAGTTCCCCAAGCCGAACGTACCTAGGAAAACTGTTTTTT. This codes for CASSSPSRTYLGKLFF. The chain employs TRBV28 and TRBJ1-4; D gene ambiguous. V lost 4 bases and J 10 bases, leaving 22 bases between the germline ends. The CDR3 sequence is 16 residues long. Germline V gives CDR1 MDHEN, CDR2 SYDVKM.

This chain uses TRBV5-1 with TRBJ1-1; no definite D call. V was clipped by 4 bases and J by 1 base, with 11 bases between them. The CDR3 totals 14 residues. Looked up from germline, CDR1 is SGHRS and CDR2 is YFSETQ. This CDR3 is CASSQTPGNTEAFF. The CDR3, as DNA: TGCGCCAGCAGCCAGACGCCGGGGAACACTGAAGCTTTCTTT. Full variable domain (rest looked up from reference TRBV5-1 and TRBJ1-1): KAGVTQTPRYLIKTRGQQVTLSCSPISGHRSVSWYQQTPGQGLQFLFEYFSETQRNKGNFPGRFSGRQFSNSRSEMNVSTLELGDSALYLCASSQTPGNTEAFFGQGTRLTVV.

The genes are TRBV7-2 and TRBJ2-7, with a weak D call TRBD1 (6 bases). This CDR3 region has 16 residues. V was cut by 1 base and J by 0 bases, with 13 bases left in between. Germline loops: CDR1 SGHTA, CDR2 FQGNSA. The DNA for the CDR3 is TGTGCCAGCAGCTTAGGGTCAGGGGCCCGCTCCTACGAGCAGTACTTC. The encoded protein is CASSLGSGARSYEQYF.

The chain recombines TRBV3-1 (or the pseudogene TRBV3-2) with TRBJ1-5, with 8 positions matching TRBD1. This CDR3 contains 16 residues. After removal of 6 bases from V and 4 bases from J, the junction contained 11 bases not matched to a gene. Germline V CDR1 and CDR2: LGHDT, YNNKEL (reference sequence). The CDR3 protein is CASRYYRGNGNQPQHF. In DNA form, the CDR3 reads TGTGCCAGCAGATACTACAGGGGGAATGGGAATCAGCCCCAGCATTTT.

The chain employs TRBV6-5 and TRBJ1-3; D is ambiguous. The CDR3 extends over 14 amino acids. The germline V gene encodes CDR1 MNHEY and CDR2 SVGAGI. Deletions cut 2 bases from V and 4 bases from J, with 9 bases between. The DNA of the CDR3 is TGTGCCAGCAGTTACGGCAGGCCGGGAAACACCATATATTTT. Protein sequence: CASSYGRPGNTIYF.

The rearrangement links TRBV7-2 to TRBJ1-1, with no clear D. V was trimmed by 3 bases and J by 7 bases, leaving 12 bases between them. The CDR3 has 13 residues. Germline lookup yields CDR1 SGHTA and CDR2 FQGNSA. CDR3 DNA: TGTGCCAGCAGCTTGATGGAAACGGGTGAAGCTTTCTTT. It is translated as CASSLMETGEAFF.

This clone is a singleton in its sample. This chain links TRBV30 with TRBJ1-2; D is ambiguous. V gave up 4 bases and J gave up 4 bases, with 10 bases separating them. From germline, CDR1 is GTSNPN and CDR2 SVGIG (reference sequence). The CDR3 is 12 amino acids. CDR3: CAWTMAGYGYTF. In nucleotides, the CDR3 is TGTGCCTGGACTATGGCAGGCTATGGCTACACCTTC. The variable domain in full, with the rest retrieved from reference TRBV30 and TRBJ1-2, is SQTIHQWPATLVQPVGSPLSLECTVEGTSNPNLYWYRQAAGRGLQLLFYSVGIGQISSEVPQNLSASRPQDRQFILSSKKLLLSDSGFYLCAWTMAGYGYTFGSGTRLTVV.

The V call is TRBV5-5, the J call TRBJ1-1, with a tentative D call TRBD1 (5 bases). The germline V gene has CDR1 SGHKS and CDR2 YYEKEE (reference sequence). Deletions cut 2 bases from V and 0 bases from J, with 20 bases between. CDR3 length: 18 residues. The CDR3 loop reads CASSFAPFSWTMNTEAFF. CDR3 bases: TGTGCCAGCAGCTTTGCGCCTTTTAGCTGGACAATGAACACTGAAGCTTTCTTT. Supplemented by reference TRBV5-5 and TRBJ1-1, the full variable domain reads DAGVTQSPTHLIKTRGQQVTLRCSPISGHKSVSWYQQVLGQGPQFIFQYYEKEERGRGNFPDRFSARQFPNYSSELNVNALLLGDSALYLCASSFAPFSWTMNTEAFFGQGTRLTVV.

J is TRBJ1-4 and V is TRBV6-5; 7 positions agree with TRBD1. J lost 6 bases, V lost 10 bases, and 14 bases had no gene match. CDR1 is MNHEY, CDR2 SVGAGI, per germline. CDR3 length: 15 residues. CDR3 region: CATLQIGTAYEKLFF. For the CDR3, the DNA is TGTGCCACCCTACAGATCGGGACAGCTTATGAAAAACTGTTTTTT.

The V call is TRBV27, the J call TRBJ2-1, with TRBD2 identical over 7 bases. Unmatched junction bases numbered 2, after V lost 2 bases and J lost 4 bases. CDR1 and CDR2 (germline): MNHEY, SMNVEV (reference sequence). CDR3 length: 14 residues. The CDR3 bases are TGTGCCAGCAGTTTAGGACTAGGGTACAATGAGCAGTTCTTC. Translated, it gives CASSLGLGYNEQFF.

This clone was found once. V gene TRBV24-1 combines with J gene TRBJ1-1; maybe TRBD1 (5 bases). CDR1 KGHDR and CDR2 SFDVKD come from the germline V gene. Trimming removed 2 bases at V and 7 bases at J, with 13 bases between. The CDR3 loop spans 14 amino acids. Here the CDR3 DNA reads TGTGCCACCAGTGATTCTGCAGGGAGGGATGAAGCTTTCTTT. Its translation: CATSDSAGRDEAFF.

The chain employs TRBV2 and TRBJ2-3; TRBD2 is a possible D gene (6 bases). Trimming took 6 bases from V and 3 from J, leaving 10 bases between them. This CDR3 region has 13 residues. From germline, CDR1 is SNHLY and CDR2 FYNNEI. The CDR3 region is CASRSDYTDTQYF. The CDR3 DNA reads TGTGCCAGCAGATCGGACTATACAGATACGCAGTATTTT.

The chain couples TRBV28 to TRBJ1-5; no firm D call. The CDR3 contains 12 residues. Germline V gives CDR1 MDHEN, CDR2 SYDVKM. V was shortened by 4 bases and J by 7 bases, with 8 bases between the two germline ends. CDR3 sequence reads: CASSSVRQPQHF. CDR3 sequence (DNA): TGTGCCAGCAGTTCCGTCCGGCAGCCCCAGCATTTT.

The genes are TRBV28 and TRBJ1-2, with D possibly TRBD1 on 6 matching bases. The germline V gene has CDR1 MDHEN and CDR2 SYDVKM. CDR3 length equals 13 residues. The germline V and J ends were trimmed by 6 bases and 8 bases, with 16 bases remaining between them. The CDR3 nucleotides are TGTGCCAGCAGGTTCCTCAGGGGATCGGGCTACACCTTC. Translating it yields CASRFLRGSGYTF.

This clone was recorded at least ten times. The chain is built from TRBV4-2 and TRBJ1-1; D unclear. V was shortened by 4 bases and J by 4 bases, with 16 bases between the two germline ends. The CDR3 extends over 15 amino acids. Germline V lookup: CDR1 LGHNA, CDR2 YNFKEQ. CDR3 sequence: CASSRDLEVGTEAFF. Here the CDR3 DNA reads TGTGCCAGCAGCCGTGACCTGGAGGTGGGCACTGAAGCTTTCTTT.

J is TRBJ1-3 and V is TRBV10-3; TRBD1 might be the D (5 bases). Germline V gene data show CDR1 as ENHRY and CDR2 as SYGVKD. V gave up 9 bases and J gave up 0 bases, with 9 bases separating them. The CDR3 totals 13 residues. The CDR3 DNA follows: TGTGCCATAGCAGGGATCTCTGGAAACACCATATATTTT. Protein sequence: CAIAGISGNTIYF.

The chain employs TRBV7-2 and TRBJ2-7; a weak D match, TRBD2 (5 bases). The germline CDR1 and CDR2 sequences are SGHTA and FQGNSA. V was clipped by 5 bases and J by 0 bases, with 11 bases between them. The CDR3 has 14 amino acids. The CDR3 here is CASSRSGSSYEQYF. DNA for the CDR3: TGTGCCAGCAGCCGGAGCGGAAGCTCCTACGAGCAGTACTTC.